A selection of T cell receptor beta chains follows, all from one sample in a study of cytomegalovirus exposure and HLA in healthy donors. The data were produced by immunoSEQ multiplex PCR, yet TCRdb's version contains in-frame clones alone and is incomplete. The data show about 200,000 clones, roughly four fifths seen once. Sequencing was performed on PBMCs. The source of these receptors is a woman between 45 and 60 years old in good health and CMV-seropositive. CDR3s include the opening cysteine and the closing phenylalanine or tryptophan. The order of the fields is J gene, D gene, V gene, clone size, CDR3 DNA, CDR3 protein. A D gene is named only where the DNA matches it firmly. Some rows mark clone size as missing; the rest say once, few, many or name a class of expanded clone.

>TRBJ1-1|NA|TRBV18|NA
TGTGCCAGCACTTCGGGAAACACTGAAGCTTTCTTT
CASTSGNTEAFF
>TRBJ1-4|NA|TRBV2|NA
TGTGCCAGCAGTGAAGGGCAGGCCACTGAAAAACTGTTTTTT
CASSEGQATEKLFF
>TRBJ2-7|NA|TRBV20-1|NA
TGCAGTGGGGGACACAACTACGAGCAGTACTTC
CSGGHNYEQYF
>TRBJ2-3|TRBD2|TRBV29-1|NA
TGCAGCGTTGTCCCTGGCGGGAGCCCAGATACGCAGTATTTT
CSVVPGGSPDTQYF
>TRBJ2-4|NA|TRBV29-1|NA
TGCAGCGGTATACAACGGGACATTCAGTACTTC
CSGIQRDIQYF
>TRBJ2-7|NA|TRBV7-2|NA
TGTGCCAGCAGCTTGTACGACAGGCGCGAGCAGTACTTC
CASSLYDRREQYF
>TRBJ2-7|TRBD1|TRBV29-1|NA
TGCAGCGTCGGTCCGGGACAGACCTACGAGCAGTACTTC
CSVGPGQTYEQYF
>TRBJ2-7|TRBD1|TRBV7-9|NA
TGTGCCAGCAGCGGGACAGGCCCCGAGCAGTACTTC
CASSGTGPEQYF
>TRBJ2-1|TRBD2|TRBV11-2|NA
TGTGCCAGCAGCCGCTGGACTAGTTTGTCGTTCTTC
CASSRWTSLSFF
>TRBJ2-3|NA|TRBV7-2|NA
TGTGCCAGCAGCTCTGGGCCCACAGATACGCAGTATTTT
CASSSGPTDTQYF
>TRBJ2-6|NA|TRBV5-6|NA
TGTGCCAGCCGAGGCCCGACATCCATCTCTGGGGCCAACGGCCTGACTTTC
CASRGPTSISGANGLTF
>TRBJ1-1|TRBD1|TRBV13|NA
TGTGCCAGCAGCCCCTGGACAGGGGAGGGGGCTTTCTTT
CASSPWTGEGAFF
>TRBJ1-1|TRBD1|TRBV19|NA
TGTGCCAGTAGTCTCACCGGGACAGGGTATGGGAGTGGCACTGAAGCTTTCTTT
CASSLTGTGYGSGTEAFF
>TRBJ1-2|TRBD1|TRBV7-3|few
TGTGCCAGCAGCTTAATGTCCGGGACAGGGGGCAGTAACTATGGCTACACCTTC
CASSLMSGTGGSNYGYTF
>TRBJ1-2|NA|TRBV7-9|once
TGTTCCAGCAGCTTAAACCTCGGCCCGGGGTATGGCTACACCTTC
CSSSLNLGPGYGYTF
>TRBJ2-3|TRBD2|TRBV29-1|NA
TGCAGCGTTCCAGCGGGAGCAGATACGCAGTATTTT
CSVPAGADTQYF
>TRBJ2-7|TRBD2|TRBV28|NA
TGTGCCAGCAACATAATGGGTCTAGCGGGAGTTTCCTACGAGCAGTACTTC
CASNIMGLAGVSYEQYF
>TRBJ2-5|NA|TRBV23-1|NA
TGCGCCAGCAGTCAATCGCCCAGGGGTGGCCACCAAGAGACCCAGTACTTC
CASSQSPRGGHQETQYF
>TRBJ1-2|NA|TRBV11-2|NA
TGTGCCAGCAGCTTGGGACTAGTGGGCTACACCTTC
CASSLGLVGYTF
>TRBJ2-1|NA|TRBV19|NA
TGTGCCAGTATGGAGCGTCTCGCCTACAATGAGCAGTTCTTC
CASMERLAYNEQFF
>TRBJ2-7|NA|TRBV28|NA
TGTGCCAGCAGTTTACGCGGAGGGGCCAGCTCCTACGAGCAGTACTTC
CASSLRGGASSYEQYF
>TRBJ2-1|TRBD2|TRBV27|NA
TGTGCCAGCAGTTCGACTAGCGGGAGAGTCAATGAGCAGTTCTTC
CASSSTSGRVNEQFF
>TRBJ1-3|TRBD1|TRBV15|NA
TGTGCCACCAGTCCTTTGGACAGGGCCTCTGGAAACACCATATATTTT
CATSPLDRASGNTIYF
>TRBJ2-2|TRBD1|TRBV6-5|NA
TGTGCCAGCAGGGGACAGGGCGACACCGGGGAGCTGTTTTTT
CASRGQGDTGELFF
>TRBJ2-1|TRBD2|TRBV11-1|few
TGTGCCAGCAGCCCGGGAGGATCCCCTTACAATGAGCAGTTCTTC
CASSPGGSPYNEQFF
>TRBJ2-2|TRBD2|TRBV5-4|once
TGTGCCAGCAGCTCAGGACTAGCGTCAAACACCGGGGAGCTGTTTTTT
CASSSGLASNTGELFF
>TRBJ2-2|NA|TRBV5-1|once
TGCGCCAGCAGCTTGCGGACAGCAGACACCGGGGAGCTGTTTTTT
CASSLRTADTGELFF
>TRBJ2-7|NA|TRBV4-1|NA
TGCGCCAGCAGCCGCGGGGACTCCAACTACGAGCAGTACTTC
CASSRGDSNYEQYF
>TRBJ2-6|NA|TRBV6-5|NA
TGTGCCAGCAGTTACGGTGTAGCCGGGGCCAACGTCCTGACTTTC
CASSYGVAGANVLTF
>TRBJ2-3|TRBD2|TRBV27|few
TGTGCCAGCAGCCGCGGGAGGGGATACACAGATACGCAGTATTTT
CASSRGRGYTDTQYF
>TRBJ2-7|TRBD2|TRBV4-2|NA
TGTGCCAGCAGCCTGCAACGGACTAGCGACTCCTACGAGCAGTACTTC
CASSLQRTSDSYEQYF
>TRBJ2-1|NA|TRBV9|NA
TGTGCCAGCACTCGAACCGGGAGCTCCTACAATGAGCAGTTCTTC
CASTRTGSSYNEQFF
>TRBJ2-3|TRBD2|TRBV9|NA
TGTGCCAGCAGCGTAGATCCACTAGCGGGGGGGCAAGATACGCAGTATTTT
CASSVDPLAGGQDTQYF
>TRBJ1-5|TRBD1|TRBV2|NA
TGTGCCAGCAAAGGGACAGGGGGTATGCCCCAGCATTTT
CASKGTGGMPQHF
>TRBJ2-7|NA|TRBV10-1|NA
TGCGCCAGCAGTTCAGTTCCGGGACACCTCTACGAGCAGTACTTC
CASSSVPGHLYEQYF
>TRBJ2-3|NA|TRBV18|NA
TGTGCCAGCTCACCAAATCGGATCGGGGTGGGCACAGATACGCAGTATTTT
CASSPNRIGVGTDTQYF
>TRBJ1-2|NA|TRBV4-1|NA
TGCGCCAGCAGCCAAGATCCGTGGACTTCGAGAGTTAAGTGCACCTTC
CASSQDPWTSRVKCTF
>TRBJ2-1|TRBD2|TRBV11-3|NA
TGTGCCAGCAGCGTTTCTAGCGGGGGATGGAATGAGCAGTTCTTC
CASSVSSGGWNEQFF
>TRBJ1-5|TRBD1|TRBV2|NA
TGTGCCAGCACCGAAGACAGGGGCGATCAGCCCCAGCATTTT
CASTEDRGDQPQHF
>TRBJ1-4|NA|TRBV6-1|NA
TGTGCCAGCAGTGGGGCCGGGATTCGGGATGAAAAACTGTTTTTT
CASSGAGIRDEKLFF
>TRBJ1-2|NA|TRBV11-2|NA
TGTGCCAGCAAACCGGCCTCGGGGATTAACTATGGCTACACCTTC
CASKPASGINYGYTF
>TRBJ2-2|TRBD1|TRBV5-3|NA
TGTGCCAGAAGCCCCGGGACAGGGGCCGACACCGGGGAGCTGTTTTTT
CARSPGTGADTGELFF
>TRBJ2-7|TRBD2|TRBV28|NA
TGTGCCAGCAGTCCCCCCCTTAGCGGGAGGAGCTCCTACGAGCAGTACTTC
CASSPPLSGRSSYEQYF
>TRBJ1-2|TRBD1|TRBV5-1|NA
TGCGCCAGCAGCCGCGACAGGGGGGGCTATGGCTACACCTTC
CASSRDRGGYGYTF